The sequence of this T cell receptor beta chain was determined in a study of blood T cells in healthy people across ages. Across the study: About one barcoded beta molecule was captured per two T cells (by template switching).

The use of a sample-barcoded 5' primer and a J-beta primer mix characterized a second PCR of roughly 6 to 11 cycles. TCRdb ran MiXCR on the 5' RACE reads and lists one entry per CDR3 protein. The sample shows fewer than 800,000 distinct CDR3 sequences, around 32% of them seen only once. Samples each yielded at least 5 micrograms of total RNA. The CDR3 sequence is 16 residues long. CDR1 is SGDLS and CDR2 is YYNGEE in the germline V gene. Germline trimming cut 4 bases from V and 0 bases from J; bases unmatched to any gene: 10. This clonotype has only a few counts. The gene calls are TRBV9 and TRBJ2-7, with 7 bases identical to TRBD2. Sequenced sample: blood. The sequence was collected from a woman older than 75 in good health. CDR3 amino acids: CASSRTLRDYSYEQYF. The CDR3 DNA sequence: TGTGCCAGCAGCCGAACGCTCAGGGACTACTCCTACGAGCAGTACTTC.